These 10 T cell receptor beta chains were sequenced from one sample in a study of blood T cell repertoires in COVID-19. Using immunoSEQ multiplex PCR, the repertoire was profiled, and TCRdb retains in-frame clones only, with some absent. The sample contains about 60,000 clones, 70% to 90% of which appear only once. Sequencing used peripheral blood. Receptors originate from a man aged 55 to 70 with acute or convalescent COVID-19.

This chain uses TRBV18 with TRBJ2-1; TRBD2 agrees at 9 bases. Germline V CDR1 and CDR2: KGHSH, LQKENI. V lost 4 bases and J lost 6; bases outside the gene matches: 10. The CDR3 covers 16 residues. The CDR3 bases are TGTGCCAGCTCACAAGGCGGGAGGGGAACAGGCAATGAGCAGTTCTTC. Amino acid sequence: CASSQGGRGTGNEQFF.

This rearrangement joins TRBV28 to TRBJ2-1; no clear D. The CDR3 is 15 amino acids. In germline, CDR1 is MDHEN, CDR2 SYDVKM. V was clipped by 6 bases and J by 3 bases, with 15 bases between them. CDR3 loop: CASSPNSRRYNEQFF. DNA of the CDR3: TGTGCCAGCAGCCCTAACTCTAGACGCTACAATGAGCAGTTCTTC.

The CDR3 spells CASSLGGGMLLTDTQYF. CDR3 DNA sequence: TGTGCCAGCAGTTTGGGGGGAGGGATGTTGTTGACAGATACGCAGTATTTT. The chain employs TRBV28 and TRBJ2-3; 7 nucleotides agree with TRBD2. The ends lost 3 bases at V and 3 bases at J; junction bases unmatched: 12. The CDR3 sequence is 17 residues long. Germline V CDR1 and CDR2: MDHEN, SYDVKM.

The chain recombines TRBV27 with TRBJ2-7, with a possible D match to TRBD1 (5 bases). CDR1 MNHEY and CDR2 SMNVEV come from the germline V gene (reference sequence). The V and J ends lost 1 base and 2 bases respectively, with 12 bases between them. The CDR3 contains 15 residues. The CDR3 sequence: CASSLFVQVAYEQYF. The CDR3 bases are TGTGCCAGCAGTTTATTCGTACAGGTTGCCTACGAGCAGTACTTC.

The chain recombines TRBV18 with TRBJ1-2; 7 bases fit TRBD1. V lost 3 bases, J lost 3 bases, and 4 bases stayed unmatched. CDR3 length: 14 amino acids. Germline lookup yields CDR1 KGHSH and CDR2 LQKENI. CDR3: CASSPGQDHYGYTF. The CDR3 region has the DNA TGTGCCAGCTCACCCGGACAGGACCACTATGGCTACACCTTC.

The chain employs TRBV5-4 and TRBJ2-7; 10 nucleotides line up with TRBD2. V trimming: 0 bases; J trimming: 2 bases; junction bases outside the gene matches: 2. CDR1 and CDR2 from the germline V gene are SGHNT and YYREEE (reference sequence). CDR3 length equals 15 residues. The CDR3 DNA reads TGTGCCAGCAGCTTGGGGACTAGCGGACCCTACGAGCAGTACTTC. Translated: CASSLGTSGPYEQYF.

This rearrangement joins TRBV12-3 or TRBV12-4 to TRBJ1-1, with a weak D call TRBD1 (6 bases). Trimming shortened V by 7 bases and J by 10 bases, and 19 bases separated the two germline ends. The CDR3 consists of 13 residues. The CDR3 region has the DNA TGTGCCAGCACCCACAAGACAGGAGAAACAGCTTTCTTT. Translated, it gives CASTHKTGETAFF.

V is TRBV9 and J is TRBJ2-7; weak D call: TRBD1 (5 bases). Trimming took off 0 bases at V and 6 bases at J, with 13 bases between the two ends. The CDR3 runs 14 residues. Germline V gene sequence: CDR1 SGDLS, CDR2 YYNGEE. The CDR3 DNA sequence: TGTGCCAGCAGCGTAGGGGGCCGCAGAAGCGAGCAGTACTTC. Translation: CASSVGGRRSEQYF.

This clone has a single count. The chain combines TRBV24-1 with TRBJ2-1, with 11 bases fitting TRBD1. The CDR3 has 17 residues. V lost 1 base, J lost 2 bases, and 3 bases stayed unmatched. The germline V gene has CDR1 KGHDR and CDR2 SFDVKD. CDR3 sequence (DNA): TGTGCCACCAGTGATTTTTGGGGACAGGGGGCCTACAATGAGCAGTTCTTC. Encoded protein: CATSDFWGQGAYNEQFF.

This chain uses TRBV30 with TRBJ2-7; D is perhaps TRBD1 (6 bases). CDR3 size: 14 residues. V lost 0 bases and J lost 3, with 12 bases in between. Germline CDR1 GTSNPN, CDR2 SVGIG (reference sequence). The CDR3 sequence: CAWSVPSRGYEQYF. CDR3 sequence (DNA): TGTGCCTGGAGTGTCCCCTCCAGGGGCTACGAGCAGTACTTC.